This record covers a single T cell receptor (beta chain). Antigen specificity is unknown. This sample was included in a study of graft-versus-host responses after intestinal transplantation. About the research overall: Anti-thymocyte globulin was used for induction in all recipients, who then took tacrolimus and steroids for about three years.

From germline, CDR1 is SGHTA and CDR2 FQGTGA. Trimming removed 11 bases from V and 7 bases from J; junction bases left unmatched: 11. The CDR3 runs to 14 residues. Assay: immunoSEQ multiplex PCR; the TCRdb copy retains only in-frame clones and omits some. The sample lists thousands of clones, 76% occurring once. Processing was applied to graft tissue in order to liberate intraepithelial and lamina propria lymphocytes. Whole-study results and caveats: Recipient marrow showed GvH clones, some seen first in ileum or blood.

The sample here was ileum tissue, taken roughly 350 days after intestinal transplantation. The sequence derives from a human patient who received an intestinal transplant, so some T cells may come from the graft donor. This chain joins TRBV7-3 and TRBJ2-2; 9 positions match TRBD2. CDR3 amino acids: CAGVPGLAVGELFF. The CDR3 nucleotides are TGTGCCGGGGTTCCGGGACTAGCTGTCGGGGAGCTGTTTTTT.